The rows below give T cell receptor beta chains drawn from one sample of a study of CD8 T cells in Susac syndrome. TCRdb reprocessed the immunoSEQ multiplex PCR reads with MiXCR, giving one entry per CDR3 protein. The sample consists of approximately 110,000 distinct CDR3 sequences, approximately 95% of them appearing once. Sequencing was carried out using CD8+ T cells from PBMCs. Every receptor here comes from a human donor with multiple sclerosis. CDR3s include the opening cysteine and the closing phenylalanine or tryptophan. D genes are given only for firm matches. Rows give clone size only sometimes, using once, few, many, or a class for an expanded clone.

D gene,clone size,J gene,V gene,CDR3 protein,CDR3 DNA
.,.,TRBJ2-2,TRBV6-6,CASSYSWELFF,TGTGCCAGCAGTTACTCCTGGGAGCTGTTTTTT
.,.,TRBJ2-3,TRBV19,CASSILGDAGDTQYF,TGTGCCAGTAGTATATTGGGGGATGCCGGAGATACGCAGTATTTT
TRBD1,.,TRBJ1-5,TRBV2,CASSVYRGAGNQPQHF,TGTGCCAGCAGTGTCTACAGGGGCGCGGGCAATCAGCCCCAGCATTTT
.,.,TRBJ2-3,TRBV29-1,CSVVSQSSTDTQYF,TGCAGCGTTGTTTCCCAGAGCAGCACAGATACGCAGTATTTT
TRBD2,.,TRBJ2-7,TRBV4-1,CASSQGGGIYEQYF,TGCGCCAGCAGCCAGGGGGGGGGAATCTACGAGCAGTACTTC
TRBD2,.,TRBJ2-4,TRBV7-9,CASSSIAGGPHIQYF,TGTGCCAGCAGCTCTATAGCGGGGGGGCCACACATTCAGTACTTC
.,.,TRBJ1-5,TRBV6-6,CASGGSNQPQHF,TGTGCCAGCGGGGGGAGCAATCAGCCCCAGCATTTT
.,.,TRBJ2-3,TRBV10-3,CAISESIGQTDTQYF,TGTGCCATCAGTGAGTCGATAGGCCAGACAGATACGCAGTATTTT
.,.,TRBJ2-3,TRBV5-4,CASSSDFSLVGTSGTDTQYF,TGTGCCAGCAGCTCGGACTTCTCTCTCGTCGGAACTTCGGGCACAGATACGCAGTATTTT
.,.,TRBJ2-3,TRBV12-3/TRBV12-4,CASSFSPDTQYF,TGTGCCAGCAGTTTTTCGCCAGATACGCAGTATTTT
.,.,TRBJ2-2,TRBV12-3/TRBV12-4,CASSKPGQSNTGELFF,TGTGCCAGCAGTAAACCGGGACAAAGTAACACCGGGGAGCTGTTTTTT
.,once,TRBJ1-1,TRBV14,CASRAEWDTEAFF,TGTGCCAGCAGAGCCGAGTGGGACACTGAAGCTTTCTTT
.,.,TRBJ2-7,TRBV19,CASRPTGAIYEQYF,TGTGCCAGTCGTCCGACCGGAGCGATTTACGAGCAGTACTTC
.,.,TRBJ2-3,TRBV9,CASSVAGSTDTQYF,TGTGCCAGCAGCGTGGCGGGGAGCACAGATACGCAGTATTTT
TRBD1,.,TRBJ2-5,TRBV4-1,CASSQQQGARETQYF,TGCGCCAGCAGCCAACAACAGGGGGCCAGGGAGACCCAGTACTTC
.,once,TRBJ1-1,TRBV7-9,CAKSDLLNTEAFF,TGTGCCAAATCAGACCTCCTGAACACTGAAGCTTTCTTT
.,.,TRBJ2-2,TRBV9,CASSVSGTGHTGELFF,TGTGCCAGCAGCGTAAGTGGAACAGGGCACACCGGGGAGCTGTTTTTT
TRBD2,.,TRBJ2-3,TRBV5-1,CASRMTSGGPTDTQYF,TGCGCCAGCAGGATGACTAGCGGGGGACCCACAGATACGCAGTATTTT
TRBD1,.,TRBJ2-1,TRBV4-1,CASSLRDSGYNEQFF,TGCGCCAGCAGCCTCCGGGACAGTGGCTACAATGAGCAGTTCTTC
.,once,TRBJ2-5,TRBV7-9,CASSSGTYREGETQYF,TGTGCCAGCAGCTCCGGGACCTACCGAGAAGGGGAGACCCAGTACTTC
.,.,TRBJ1-1,TRBV15,CATSRGGSLEAFF,TGTGCCACCAGCAGGGGGGGGAGCCTTGAAGCTTTCTTT
.,.,TRBJ2-2,TRBV14,CASSIRDPLPGELFF,TGTGCCAGCAGCATCCGGGACCCCCTTCCCGGGGAGCTGTTTTTT
.,.,TRBJ1-1,TRBV9,CASRRWGGNTEAFF,TGTGCCAGCAGGAGATGGGGTGGGAACACTGAAGCTTTCTTT
.,.,TRBJ1-1,TRBV13,CASSLEGGEDNEAFF,TGTGCCAGCAGCTTAGAGGGAGGGGAAGACAATGAAGCTTTCTTT
.,.,TRBJ2-7,TRBV28,CASSPTTPVREQYF,TGTGCCAGCAGCCCGACTACTCCCGTCCGCGAGCAGTACTTC
.,.,TRBJ2-1,TRBV4-1,CASSQELGDEQFF,TGCGCCAGCAGCCAAGAACTGGGCGATGAGCAGTTCTTC
.,.,TRBJ1-1,TRBV6-5,CASSYGGTPNTEAFF,TGTGCCAGCAGTTACGGGGGGACCCCTAACACTGAAGCTTTCTTT
.,.,TRBJ1-6,TRBV28,CASSSGRENSPLHF,TGTGCCAGCAGTTCAGGGAGAGAAAATTCACCCCTCCACTTT
TRBD1,.,TRBJ2-5,TRBV29-1,CSSATGGYQETQYF,TGCAGCTCCGCGACAGGGGGATACCAAGAGACCCAGTACTTC
.,.,TRBJ2-6,TRBV5-1,CASSWASGANVLTF,TGCGCCAGCAGCTGGGCGTCCGGGGCCAACGTCCTGACTTTC
TRBD2,.,TRBJ2-1,TRBV9,CASSASGRGNEQFF,TGTGCCAGCAGCGCTAGCGGGAGGGGCAATGAGCAGTTCTTC
.,.,TRBJ2-1,TRBV29-1,CSVVLPNLGGKYIFF,TGCAGCGTTGTTCTCCCAAATCTGGGCGGGAAATACATCTTCTTC
TRBD1,.,TRBJ1-5,TRBV4-1,CASSHREGADQPQHF,TGCGCCAGCAGCCACCGCGAGGGGGCGGATCAGCCCCAGCATTTT
.,.,TRBJ1-1,TRBV25-1,CASLQGSTEAFF,TGTGCCAGCTTACAGGGAAGTACTGAAGCTTTCTTT
.,.,TRBJ1-2,TRBV11-2,CASSLGHLTNYGYTF,TGTGCCAGCAGCTTGGGACACCTGACTAACTATGGCTACACCTTC
TRBD2,.,TRBJ2-1,TRBV5-6,CASSLRAAGVYNEQFF,TGTGCCAGCAGCTTAAGGGCAGCGGGAGTATACAATGAGCAGTTCTTC
.,.,TRBJ1-6,TRBV6-1,CASSEKQGSPYSPLHF,TGTGCCAGCAGTGAAAAACAGGGATCCCCTTATTCACCCCTCCACTTT